The rows below give T cell receptor beta chains drawn from one sample of a study of vaccination and CD4 T cells after COVID-19. Each CDR3 protein is one row after TCRdb ran MiXCR on the PCR reads. The sample carries around 8,000 distinct CDR3 sequences, about 70% recorded once. For these TCRs, the target antigens are not known. The material sequenced was cultured CD4+ T cells from blood, taken after SARS-CoV-2 vaccination. The source is a human donor with COVID-19. Each CDR3 is given with its conserved first and last residue. D genes are given only for firm matches. Clone size is stated in some rows and not others, as once, few, many or a class when expanded.

clone_size,d_call,j_call,v_call,cdr3_nt,cdr3_aa
.,.,TRBJ2-3,TRBV19,TGTGCCAGTAGCCTATTCACAGATACGCAGTATTTT,CASSLFTDTQYF
.,.,TRBJ1-2,TRBV7-9,TGTGCCAGCAGCTTCGACCTCGGACAGAGCTATGGCTACACCTTC,CASSFDLGQSYGYTF
.,.,TRBJ1-1,TRBV7-9,TGTGCCAGCAGCTTAGGGGCGGGGGGCACTGAAGCTTTCTTT,CASSLGAGGTEAFF
once,.,TRBJ2-5,TRBV5-5,TGTGCCAGCAGCTCGGGGATCCAAGAGACCCAGTACTTC,CASSSGIQETQYF
.,.,TRBJ1-2,TRBV20-1,TGCAGTGCTAGACGGCCAGGTGCTAACTATGGCTACACCTTC,CSARRPGANYGYTF
few,.,TRBJ2-5,TRBV5-4,TGTGCCAGCAGACCCGCAATGGGGACTCAAGAGACCCAGTACTTC,CASRPAMGTQETQYF
few,TRBD1,TRBJ1-6,TRBV6-2/TRBV6-3,TGTGCCAGCAGTCCCGGATCGGGACAGGGTTATTCACCCCTCCACTTT,CASSPGSGQGYSPLHF
.,.,TRBJ1-5,TRBV15,TGTGCCACCAGCAGAGATTTTTGGGGTGGCAATCAGCCCCAGCATTTT,CATSRDFWGGNQPQHF
.,TRBD1,TRBJ2-7,TRBV20-1,TGCAGTGCTAGAGGGGTGACCGGGACAGGGGGTACCTTCTCCTACGAGCAGTACTTC,CSARGVTGTGGTFSYEQYF
.,.,TRBJ1-5,TRBV12-3/TRBV12-4,TGTGCCAGCAGACGCTCCGGTGCCCTCCTGAATCAGCCCCAGCATTTT,CASRRSGALLNQPQHF
.,.,TRBJ1-1,TRBV7-2,TGTGCCAGCAGCTTAAGGACAACTTGGACTGAAGCTTTCTTT,CASSLRTTWTEAFF
.,.,TRBJ1-6,TRBV7-9,TGTGCCAGCAGCTTAGAAGGGGGTAATTCACCCCTCCACTTT,CASSLEGGNSPLHF
.,.,TRBJ2-3,TRBV6-2/TRBV6-3,TGTGCCAGCAGTACCGTTTCGCGGGGCTCAGATACGCAGTATTTT,CASSTVSRGSDTQYF
.,TRBD2,TRBJ2-3,TRBV20-1,TGCAGTGCTACCCTCTTGGCGGGGGGGAGCACAGATACGCAGTATTTT,CSATLLAGGSTDTQYF
few,.,TRBJ2-5,TRBV11-2,TGTGCCAGCACCCTTTCCGAGACCCAGTACTTC,CASTLSETQYF
few,TRBD1,TRBJ1-5,TRBV30,TGTGCCTGGCGGACAGGGATGGATCAGCCCCAGCATTTT,CAWRTGMDQPQHF
.,.,TRBJ2-3,TRBV20-1,TGCAGTGCTACGGAAAGGACCGGTGGGTGGGATACGCAGTATTTT,CSATERTGGWDTQYF
.,TRBD1,TRBJ1-1,TRBV6-5,TGTGCCAGCAGTTATCGACAGGGAGGCAACACTGAAGCTTTCTTT,CASSYRQGGNTEAFF
.,TRBD1,TRBJ1-2,TRBV6-5,TGTGCCAGCAGTTTGACAGGGCCGGGGGGCTACACCTTC,CASSLTGPGGYTF
few,TRBD1,TRBJ2-2,TRBV20-1,TGCAGTGCTAACCAAGGGGGCTTGGGCACCGGGGAGCTGTTTTTT,CSANQGGLGTGELFF
.,.,TRBJ2-1,TRBV20-1,TGCAGTGCTAGCAAATCGGCAAGCGCCTACAATGAGCAGTTCTTC,CSASKSASAYNEQFF
once,.,TRBJ1-5,TRBV20-1,TGCAATGCTAGAGCCCCTGACAGGAGCAATCAGCCCCAGCATTTT,CNARAPDRSNQPQHF
.,.,TRBJ1-2,TRBV19,TGTGCCAGTAGGAGCTCGGGTGGCTACACCTTC,CASRSSGGYTF
.,TRBD1,TRBJ1-4,TRBV25-1,TGTGCCGCCACAGGGGGCTCTTTCGGAAAACTGTTTTTT,CAATGGSFGKLFF
once,.,TRBJ1-2,TRBV19,TGTGCCAGTAGTAGGGGACCGACCTATAGCTATGGCTACACCTTC,CASSRGPTYSYGYTF
.,.,TRBJ2-7,TRBV6-1,TGTGCCAGCAGTCAGAGCAGGGGTTACTACGAGCAGTACTTC,CASSQSRGYYEQYF
.,TRBD1,TRBJ1-5,TRBV19,TGTGCCAGTAGTACAGGACAGGGGGCGAATAGCAATCAGCCCCAGCATTTT,CASSTGQGANSNQPQHF
.,TRBD2,TRBJ2-3,TRBV7-6,TGTGCCAGCAGCCTGCTTAGCGGGGGGGGCACAGATACGCAGTATTTT,CASSLLSGGGTDTQYF
.,.,TRBJ2-7,TRBV11-3,TGTGCCAGCAGCCGCTCCCACTTGTCCGAGCAGTACTTC,CASSRSHLSEQYF
.,.,TRBJ1-2,TRBV7-9,TGTGCCAGCAGCCCCCAAGGAAACTATGGCTACACCTTC,CASSPQGNYGYTF
once,.,TRBJ1-6,TRBV28,TGTGCCAGCAGTTCCCCGAGCCTTTATAATTCACCCCTCCACTTT,CASSSPSLYNSPLHF
.,.,TRBJ2-7,TRBV28,TGTGCCAGCAGTTTACCCGGACAGACCTACGAGCAGTACTTC,CASSLPGQTYEQYF
.,.,TRBJ2-5,TRBV21-1,TGTGCCAGCACCCGACAGGGGCGTCAAGAGACCCAGTACTTC,CASTRQGRQETQYF
few,.,TRBJ1-1,TRBV20-1,TGCAGTGCAACCAGGGGAATGGGGGGCACTGAAGCTTTCTTT,CSATRGMGGTEAFF
few,TRBD1,TRBJ1-5,TRBV2,TGTGCCAGCAGGAACAGGGGGCTGAATCAGCCCCAGCATTTT,CASRNRGLNQPQHF
few,.,TRBJ1-5,TRBV20-1,TGCAGTGCTAGAGATCAGGGAGGACAGCCCCAGCATTTT,CSARDQGGQPQHF
.,.,TRBJ2-5,TRBV6-5,TGTGCCAGCAGTTCCCTGCAGGGTTACCAAGAGACCCAGTACTTC,CASSSLQGYQETQYF
few,.,TRBJ1-5,TRBV21-1,TGTGCCAGCAGGGACAAGGAGGACAATCAGCCCCAGCATTTT,CASRDKEDNQPQHF
large,.,TRBJ2-7,TRBV2,TGTGCCAGCAGTGAGGGACTGCCGGTCTACGAGCAGTACTTC,CASSEGLPVYEQYF
few,.,TRBJ1-1,TRBV7-2,TGTGCCAGCAGCGCGATGGGGGTTGACACTGAAGCTTTCTTT,CASSAMGVDTEAFF
few,.,TRBJ1-1,TRBV1,TGCACCAGCAGCCATCGGGGCCAGAACCTCCATACTTTCTTT,CTSSHRGQNLHTFF
.,.,TRBJ1-5,TRBV7-2,TGTGCCAGCAGCTTAACGGCCAGGGGCAATCAGCCCCAGCATTTT,CASSLTARGNQPQHF
.,.,TRBJ1-2,TRBV18,TGTGCCAGCTCGGAGGGGGACACGAACTATGGCTACACCTTC,CASSEGDTNYGYTF
.,TRBD1,TRBJ1-6,TRBV7-2,TGTGCCAGCAGCTTCGGGGGACAGGCTAATTCACCCCTCCACTTT,CASSFGGQANSPLHF
.,.,TRBJ2-3,TRBV7-2,TGTGCCAGCAGCTTTGCGGACCGGGCAGATACGCAGTATTTT,CASSFADRADTQYF
.,TRBD1,TRBJ1-5,TRBV19,TGTGCCAGTGCGTCCCAGGGGGCGCGGGACGACCAGCCCCAGCATTTT,CASASQGARDDQPQHF
hyperexpanded,.,TRBJ1-5,TRBV6-5,TGTGCCAGCAGTTACGGGGGGAGCAATCAGCCCCAGCATTTT,CASSYGGSNQPQHF
few,TRBD1,TRBJ1-6,TRBV20-1,TGCAGTGCTAGGAGGGACAGCAATTCACCCCTCCACTTT,CSARRDSNSPLHF
.,.,TRBJ1-6,TRBV7-2,TGTGCCAGCAGCTTAGGACCTTATAATTCACCCCTCCACTTT,CASSLGPYNSPLHF
.,.,TRBJ1-2,TRBV28,TGTGCCAGCAGTCCAATGATATACAGGGAGGCTAACTATGGCTACACCTTC,CASSPMIYREANYGYTF
.,.,TRBJ2-7,TRBV24-1,TGTGCCAACCAGTGGGGTGGCAGGAGCTCCTACGAGCAGTACTTC,CANQWGGRSSYEQYF
few,.,TRBJ1-5,TRBV6-1,TGTGCCAGCAGTGAAGGGCAGGATGGGCAGCCCCAGCATTTT,CASSEGQDGQPQHF
.,.,TRBJ1-3,TRBV6-1,TGTGCCAGCCGATCTGTCTCTGGAAACACCATATATTTT,CASRSVSGNTIYF
.,TRBD1,TRBJ2-7,TRBV20-1,TGCAGTGCTGCCCCGGGGACAGCGTACGAGCAGTACTTC,CSAAPGTAYEQYF
.,TRBD2,TRBJ2-2,TRBV20-1,TGCAGTGCTCGCCCCGGGGGGGCGGGGGCCGGGGAGCTGTTTTTT,CSARPGGAGAGELFF
once,TRBD2,TRBJ2-3,TRBV7-3,TGTGCCAGCAGCTTAACCGGTAGCGGGGTCACAGATACGCAGTATTTT,CASSLTGSGVTDTQYF
.,.,TRBJ1-2,TRBV6-1,TGTGCCAGCGGGACACCGCCTAACTATGGCTACACCTTC,CASGTPPNYGYTF
.,TRBD1,TRBJ1-5,TRBV20-1,TGCAGTGCTGGGGGACAGGCACTCAATCAGCCCCAGCATTTT,CSAGGQALNQPQHF
.,.,TRBJ2-6,TRBV27,TGTGCCAGCAGTGTACAAACAGGGACTGGGGCCAACGTCCTGACTTTC,CASSVQTGTGANVLTF